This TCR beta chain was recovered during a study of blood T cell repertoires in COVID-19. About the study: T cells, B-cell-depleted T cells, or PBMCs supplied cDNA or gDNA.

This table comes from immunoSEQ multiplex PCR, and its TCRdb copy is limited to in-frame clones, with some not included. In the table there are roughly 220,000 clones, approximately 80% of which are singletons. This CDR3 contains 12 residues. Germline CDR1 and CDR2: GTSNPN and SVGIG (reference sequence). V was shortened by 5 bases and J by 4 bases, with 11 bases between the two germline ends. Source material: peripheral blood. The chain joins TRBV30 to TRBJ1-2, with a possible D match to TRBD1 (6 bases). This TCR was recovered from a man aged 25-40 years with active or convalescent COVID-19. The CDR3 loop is CAWQGTPYGYTF. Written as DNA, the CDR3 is TGTGCCTGGCAGGGGACACCCTATGGCTACACCTTC.